One and the same sample provided the 29 T cell receptor beta chains below, sequenced in a study of blood T cell repertoires in COVID-19. The assay was immunoSEQ multiplex PCR, and TCRdb's table has in-frame clones only and misses some. The sample lists about 83,000 clones; roughly 85% were seen once. Sequencing used peripheral blood. The receptors originated from a man aged 55-75 years with acute or convalescent COVID-19.

The V and J genes are TRBV19 and TRBJ1-5, with D perhaps matching TRBD1 (5 bases). Germline CDR1 is LNHDA and CDR2 is SQIVND (reference sequence). The CDR3 is 18 amino acids. V dropped 6 bases and J dropped 0 bases, with 21 bases sitting between them. CDR3 nucleotide sequence: TGTGCCAGTAGACCCGCTTTGGGGTCCGGGGGTAGCAATCAGCCCCAGCATTTT. Protein product: CASRPALGSGGSNQPQHF.

V gene TRBV7-2 combines with J gene TRBJ1-5; no reliable D call. Germline V lookup: CDR1 SGHTA, CDR2 FQGNSA. The CDR3 length is 13 residues. V shed 3 bases and J shed 2 bases, with 5 bases lying between them. The CDR3 here is CASSFSGNQPQHF. In nucleotides, the CDR3 is TGTGCCAGCAGCTTTTCCGGCAATCAGCCCCAGCATTTT.

CDR3 sequence reads: CASSLTMTGGEYGYTF. The CDR3 DNA follows: TGTGCCAGCAGCTTAACCATGACAGGGGGCGAGTATGGCTACACCTTC. V and J are TRBV7-8 and TRBJ1-2, with 10 positions matching TRBD1. This CDR3 spans 16 amino acids. Per germline, CDR1 SGHVS and CDR2 FQNEAQ. V lost 2 bases, J lost 5 bases, and 8 bases stayed unmatched.

J is TRBJ2-1 and V is TRBV3-1 (or the pseudogene TRBV3-2); maybe TRBD2 (5 bases). The CDR3 contains 17 residues. Germline loops: CDR1 LGHDT, CDR2 YNNKEL (reference sequence). Trimming removed 3 bases at V and 5 bases at J, with 20 bases between. In DNA, the CDR3 is TGTGCCAGCAGCCACCTACTAGATGGCGGCCTCAACAATGAGCAGTTCTTC. Its protein product is CASSHLLDGGLNNEQFF.

The chain has TRBV6-5 and TRBJ2-7; 7 nucleotides agree with TRBD1. Germline CDR1 reads MNHEY; CDR2 reads SVGAGI. J gave up 2 bases and V 2 bases, and 3 bases lay outside the gene matches. CDR3 length: 14 residues. Here the CDR3 reads CASSYGTAPYEQYF. In DNA, the CDR3 is TGTGCCAGCAGTTACGGGACAGCCCCCTACGAGCAGTACTTC.

The chain combines TRBV20-1 with TRBJ1-1; D possibly corresponds to TRBD1 (5 bases). The CDR3 runs 11 residues. Trimming left V 6 bases short and J 5 bases short, with 10 bases between. CDR1 and CDR2 from the germline V gene are DFQATT and SNEGSKA (reference sequence). This CDR3 reads CSAAGGTEAFF. The CDR3 DNA follows: TGCAGTGCCGCGGGGGGTACTGAAGCTTTCTTT.

This clone was picked up a small number of times. The chain recombines TRBV6-1 with TRBJ1-1; D possibly corresponds to TRBD1 (6 bases). Trimming removed 1 base at V and 3 bases at J, with 18 bases between. The germline V gene has CDR1 MNHNS and CDR2 SASEGT. The CDR3 runs 17 residues. The CDR3 nucleotides read TGTGCCAGCAGTGAAGGGGGACACCCTGGCGCGTACACTGAAGCTTTCTTT. Translated: CASSEGGHPGAYTEAFF.

The V call is TRBV10-2, the J call TRBJ2-7; no reliable D call. The germline V gene encodes CDR1 WSHSY and CDR2 SAAADI. CDR3 length equals 11 residues. V lost 6 bases to trimming and J lost 4 bases, with 7 bases between them. DNA for the CDR3: TGCGCCAGCAGGGCACCTTACGAGCAGTACTTC. This codes for CASRAPYEQYF.

This clone was detected only once. The chain couples TRBV19 to TRBJ1-2; tentative D call: TRBD1 (5 bases). Germline V CDR1 and CDR2: LNHDA, SQIVND (reference sequence). The germline V and J ends were trimmed by 5 bases and 9 bases, with 16 bases remaining between them. This CDR3 has 13 amino acids. CDR3 loop: CASSPGGSTRYTF. The CDR3 DNA is TGTGCCAGTAGTCCCGGGGGGAGCACTCGCTACACCTTC.

In DNA, the CDR3 is TGTGCCAGCAGCTTAGATCTTACGGCGGGTGGAGAAAAACTGTTTTTT. Its protein product is CASSLDLTAGGEKLFF. This sequence joins TRBV7-8 and TRBJ1-4; D gene unclear. V was clipped by 1 base and J by 8 bases, with 17 bases between them. Germline CDR1 is SGHVS and CDR2 is FQNEAQ. The CDR3 loop spans 16 amino acids.

V is TRBV29-1 and J is TRBJ1-1, with 11 bases aligning to TRBD1. The CDR3 has 14 amino acids. J gave up 4 bases and V 7 bases, and 8 bases lay outside the gene matches. The germline V gene has CDR1 SQVTM and CDR2 ANQGSEA. The CDR3 sequence: CSAGDRGFGTEAFF. CDR3 coding DNA: TGCAGCGCCGGGGACAGGGGGTTCGGCACTGAAGCTTTCTTT.

V gene TRBV5-6 combines with J gene TRBJ1-1; tentatively, D is TRBD1 (5 bases). The germline V gene has CDR1 SGHDT and CDR2 YYEEEE. Trimming shortened V by 6 bases and J by 1 base, and 13 bases separated the two germline ends. CDR3 length: 14 amino acids. The CDR3 protein is CASTIGAGNTEAFF. The DNA of the CDR3 is TGTGCCAGCACCATAGGGGCAGGGAACACTGAAGCTTTCTTT.

The chain joins TRBV18 to TRBJ1-5, with D possibly matching TRBD1 (5 bases). Germline lookup yields CDR1 KGHSH and CDR2 LQKENI. V was shortened by 1 base and J by 7 bases, with 29 bases between the two germline ends. This CDR3 is 20 amino acids long. The CDR3 nucleotides read TGTGCCAGCTCACCACTCAGGACACTGGAAAGGACCATCGTGGCCCAGCCCCAGCATTTT. Translated: CASSPLRTLERTIVAQPQHF.

In regard to this clone: One junction end does not reproduce the germline sequence, and a read error may be involved. The chain employs TRBV6-1 and TRBJ2-7; weak D call: TRBD2 (5 bases). Germline V CDR1 and CDR2: MNHNS, SASEGT. The CDR3 spans 14 residues. The CDR3 bases are TGTGCCAGCAGTGAATCAGGCGGGTCGACCTACCAACACTTC. Its protein product is CASSESGGSTYQHF.

This chain links TRBV29-1 with TRBJ2-1, with D possibly matching TRBD2 (6 bases). Looked up from germline, CDR1 is SQVTM and CDR2 is ANQGSEA. Trimming removed 7 bases at V and 5 bases at J, with 18 bases between. CDR3 length: 14 amino acids. The CDR3 loop reads CSARRRGTHNEQFF. Here the CDR3 DNA reads TGCAGCGCCCGGCGGCGGGGTACTCACAATGAGCAGTTCTTC.

This clone was seen just once. This chain uses TRBV18 with TRBJ1-2, with a possible D match to TRBD1 (5 bases). V was trimmed by 3 bases and J by 3 bases, leaving 20 bases between them. This CDR3 has 17 amino acids. Germline loops: CDR1 KGHSH, CDR2 LQKENI. CDR3 residues: CASSPPGEVGVYYGYTF. The CDR3 region has the DNA TGTGCCAGCTCACCTCCGGGGGAAGTCGGCGTTTACTATGGCTACACCTTC.

The genes are TRBV27 and TRBJ1-4, with 12 bases that match TRBD1. V gave up 6 bases and J gave up 7 bases; unmatched junction bases: 3. This CDR3 comprises 14 residues. Germline V gene data show CDR1 as MNHEY and CDR2 as SMNVEV (reference sequence). The CDR3 loop is CASSGTGGREKLFF. Written as DNA, the CDR3 is TGTGCCAGCAGCGGGACAGGGGGCCGTGAAAAACTGTTTTTT.

The chain links TRBV19 to TRBJ1-5, with TRBD1 matching 8 bases. Unmatched junction bases numbered 5, after V lost 7 bases and J lost 0 bases. This CDR3 has 15 residues. Germline lookup yields CDR1 LNHDA and CDR2 SQIVND (reference sequence). CDR3 sequence (DNA): TGTGCCAGTAACCTACAGGGGGGTAGCAATCAGCCCCAGCATTTT. Translation gives CASNLQGGSNQPQHF. Using reference TRBV19 and TRBJ1-5 for the parts outside the CDR3, the full variable domain is DGGITQSPKYLFRKEGQNVTLSCEQNLNHDAMYWYRQDPGQGLRLIYYSQIVNDFQKGDIAEGYSVSREKKESFPLTVTSAQKNPTAFYLCASNLQGGSNQPQHFGDGTRLSIL.

The rearrangement joins TRBV7-2 to TRBJ1-1, with a tentative D call TRBD1 (6 bases). CDR1 is SGHTA, CDR2 FQGNSA, per germline. The CDR3 runs 15 residues. V was cut by 3 bases and J by 0 bases, with 11 bases left in between. CDR3 sequence: CASSLIGQMNTEAFF. The CDR3 DNA reads as TGTGCCAGCAGCTTGATTGGACAGATGAACACTGAAGCTTTCTTT.

The gene calls are TRBV9 and TRBJ1-1; tentative D call: TRBD1 (6 bases). The V gene's germline CDR1 is SGDLS and CDR2 YYNGEE. The CDR3 is 14 amino acids. V was cut by 0 bases and J by 12 bases, with 18 bases left in between. This chain's CDR3 is CASSVDPQGITTFF. CDR3 sequence (DNA): TGTGCCAGCAGCGTAGACCCGCAGGGGATTACGACTTTCTTT. Supplemented by reference TRBV9 and TRBJ1-1, the full variable domain reads DSGVTQTPKHLITATGQRVTLRCSPRSGDLSVYWYQQSLDQGLQFLIQYYNGEERAKGNILERFSAQQFPDLHSELNLSSLELGDSALYFCASSVDPQGITTFFGQGTRLTVV.

This clone appeared a few times. CDR3 sequence: CASTQRDYEQYF. DNA of the CDR3: TGTGCCAGCACCCAGCGGGACTACGAGCAGTACTTC. The chain carries TRBV5-6 and TRBJ2-7; 7 bases fit TRBD2. The ends lost 6 bases at V and 3 bases at J; junction bases unmatched: 3. CDR1 and CDR2 from the germline V gene are SGHDT and YYEEEE. This CDR3 is 12 amino acids long.

This chain uses TRBV6-2 or TRBV6-3 with TRBJ2-2, with 9 bases lining up with TRBD2. The junction had 9 bases not matched to a gene; V was cut back by 2 bases and J by 5 bases. The CDR3 covers 17 residues. From germline, CDR1 is MNHEY and CDR2 SVGEGT. Here the CDR3 reads CASSYVASGVKTGELFF. The CDR3 coding sequence is TGTGCCAGCAGTTACGTAGCTAGCGGGGTGAAGACCGGGGAGCTGTTTTTT.

The chain uses TRBV9 and TRBJ1-3, with a tentative D call TRBD1 (5 bases). The CDR3 is made up of 15 amino acids. V dropped 2 bases and J dropped 0 bases, with 9 bases sitting between them. Germline V lookup: CDR1 SGDLS, CDR2 YYNGEE. The CDR3 region is CASSVTTGSGNTIYF. The CDR3 coding sequence is TGTGCCAGCAGCGTCACCACAGGCTCTGGAAACACCATATATTTT.

This clone was picked up a small number of times. This chain links TRBV6-2 or TRBV6-3 with TRBJ1-2; D not resolved. The CDR3 consists of 13 residues. Germline values: CDR1 MNHEY, CDR2 SVGEGT. V was pared by 6 bases and J by 8 bases, with 16 bases between. The DNA for the CDR3 is TGTGCCAGCAGCCCGCGGCAGACTGAGGGCTACACCTTC. Translating gives CASSPRQTEGYTF.

This chain joins TRBV5-8 and TRBJ2-7, with D perhaps matching TRBD1 (5 bases). Trimming cost V 4 bases and J 3 bases, with 11 bases left between them. Germline CDR1 is SGHTS and CDR2 is YDEGEE. This CDR3 region has 13 residues. The CDR3 loop reads CASSVDRDYEQYF. The CDR3 region has the DNA TGTGCCAGCAGCGTTGACAGAGACTACGAGCAGTACTTC.

V gene TRBV7-2 combines with J gene TRBJ2-7; D may be TRBD2 (7 bases). Trimming shortened V by 0 bases and J by 6 bases, and 15 bases separated the two germline ends. The CDR3 has 15 residues. In germline, CDR1 is SGHTA, CDR2 FQGNSA. This chain's CDR3 is CASSLAGGPSVEQYF. The CDR3 nucleotides are TGTGCCAGCAGCTTAGCGGGGGGGCCTTCTGTCGAGCAGTACTTC.

The rearrangement uses TRBV4-2 and TRBJ1-4, with 11 positions matching TRBD1. The CDR3 totals 16 residues. Germline CDR1 and CDR2: LGHNA and YNFKEQ. With V trimmed by 4 bases and J by 5 bases, 6 bases remained unmatched. Here the CDR3 reads CASSRLGTGGNEKLFF. The CDR3 bases are TGTGCCAGCAGCCGACTAGGGACAGGGGGGAATGAAAAACTGTTTTTT.

The V gene is TRBV9, the J gene TRBJ2-1; 12 bases fit TRBD2. The germline V gene has CDR1 SGDLS and CDR2 YYNGEE. This CDR3 spans 16 amino acids. With V trimmed by 4 bases and J by 4 bases, 6 bases remained unmatched. The CDR3 DNA sequence: TGTGCCAGCAGCAGGTGGACTAGCGGGGATTACAATGAGCAGTTCTTC. Translating it yields CASSRWTSGDYNEQFF.

The chain couples TRBV5-8 to TRBJ2-1; 9 bases are shared with TRBD1. The CDR3 has 13 amino acids. V lost 4 bases and J lost 9; bases outside the gene matches: 5. CDR1 and CDR2 (germline): SGHTS, YDEGEE. In nucleotides, the CDR3 is TGTGCCAGCAGCCCCCGGGACAGGGTTGAGCAGTTCTTC. Translating it yields CASSPRDRVEQFF.